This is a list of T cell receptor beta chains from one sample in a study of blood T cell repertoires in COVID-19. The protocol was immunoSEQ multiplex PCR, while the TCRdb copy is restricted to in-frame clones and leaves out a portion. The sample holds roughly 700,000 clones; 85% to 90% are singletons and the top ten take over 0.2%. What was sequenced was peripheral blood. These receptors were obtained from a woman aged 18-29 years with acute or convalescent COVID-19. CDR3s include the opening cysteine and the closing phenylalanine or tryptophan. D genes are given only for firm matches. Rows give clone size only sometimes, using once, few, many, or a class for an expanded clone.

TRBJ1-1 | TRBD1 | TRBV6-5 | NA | TGTGCCAGCAGGAGACAGGGGCGAGAGACTGAAGCTTTCTTT | CASRRQGRETEAFF
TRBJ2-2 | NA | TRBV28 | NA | TGTGCCAGCACCGAGGCGAACACCGGGGAGCTGTTTTTT | CASTEANTGELFF
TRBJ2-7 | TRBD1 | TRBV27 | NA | TGTGCCAGCAGCTTGACAGGGGCTAGCTACGAGCAGTACTTC | CASSLTGASYEQYF
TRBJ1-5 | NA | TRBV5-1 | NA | TGCGCCAGCAGCTTGGAGGCAGGGGACAATCAGCCCCAGCATTTT | CASSLEAGDNQPQHF
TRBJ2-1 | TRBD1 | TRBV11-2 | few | TGTGCCAGCAGAGGGCAGGGACAGGGGCCCGTGAAGGGGCAGTTCTTC | CASRGQGQGPVKGQFF
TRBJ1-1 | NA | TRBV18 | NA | TGTGCCAGCTCACCACGGGCAGGGGTCCTGAAGAAGGGTTTCTTT | CASSPRAGVLKKGFF
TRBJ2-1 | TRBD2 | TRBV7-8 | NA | TGTGCCAGCAGCTTATACGGACTAGCGGGGGATGAGCAGTTCTTC | CASSLYGLAGDEQFF
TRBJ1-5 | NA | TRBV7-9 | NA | TGTGCCAGCAGCTTTGGTCAGGGCCTTCAGCCCCAGCATTTT | CASSFGQGLQPQHF
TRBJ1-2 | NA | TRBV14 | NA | TGTGCCAGCAGCCTTGGGCGCCGGTATGGCTACACCTTC | CASSLGRRYGYTF
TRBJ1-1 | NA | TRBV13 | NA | TGTGCCAGCAGCTCGGGGATTAGGGACACTGAAGCTTTCTTT | CASSSGIRDTEAFF
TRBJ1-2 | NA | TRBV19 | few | TGTGCCAGTAGCATGGACATTGCCTATGGCTACACCTTC | CASSMDIAYGYTF
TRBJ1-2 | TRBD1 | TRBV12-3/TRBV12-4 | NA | TGTGCCAGCAGTTTAGAGGACAGGGGGCGTTACACCTTC | CASSLEDRGRYTF
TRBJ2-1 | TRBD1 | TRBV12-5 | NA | TGTGCTAGTGGTTCCAGACAGGGGGCACTTGAGCAGTTCTTC | CASGSRQGALEQFF